A selection of T cell receptor beta chains follows, all from one sample in a study of shared clonotypes between healthy human individuals. Data came from immunoSEQ multiplex PCR; TCRdb stores just in-frame clones and leaves some out. This table holds over 1.4 million clones, around 97% found once. Input material: naive CD4+ T cells sorted from blood. These receptors were taken from a man under 40 in good health. CDR3s include the opening cysteine and the closing phenylalanine or tryptophan. A D gene is named only where the DNA matches it firmly. Not every row has a clone size; where given, it reads once, few, many or a size class.

CDR3 DNA: TGTGCCAGCAGCGTAAGAGGGAACGAAGAGACCCAGTACTTC
CDR3 protein: CASSVRGNEETQYF
D gene: -
J gene: TRBJ2-5
clone size: -
V gene: TRBV21-1

CDR3 DNA: TGTGCCAGCAGCCGCAATGGGGGGACTGAAGCTTTCTTT
CDR3 protein: CASSRNGGTEAFF
D gene: -
J gene: TRBJ1-1
clone size: -
V gene: TRBV5-4

CDR3 DNA: TGTGCCATCTCTGGGACGTTTTCCTACGAGCAGTACTTC
CDR3 protein: CAISGTFSYEQYF
D gene: -
J gene: TRBJ2-7
clone size: -
V gene: TRBV10-3

CDR3 DNA: TGCAGCGTTGTGAGGGGGCTCACAGATACGCAGTATTTT
CDR3 protein: CSVVRGLTDTQYF
D gene: TRBD1
J gene: TRBJ2-3
clone size: -
V gene: TRBV29-1

CDR3 DNA: TGTGCCAGCAGCCTCTTCAGAGCTTCTAGGGACGGCGATGAAAAACTGTTTTTT
CDR3 protein: CASSLFRASRDGDEKLFF
D gene: -
J gene: TRBJ1-4
clone size: once
V gene: TRBV11-2

CDR3 DNA: TGTGCCAGCACCCGCGTCCTTAGCAATCAGCCCCAGCATTTT
CDR3 protein: CASTRVLSNQPQHF
D gene: -
J gene: TRBJ1-5
clone size: -
V gene: TRBV28

CDR3 DNA: TGTGCCAGCGGAGCCGTAACCCAGGGAGGGCAAGAGACCCAGTACTTC
CDR3 protein: CASGAVTQGGQETQYF
D gene: TRBD2
J gene: TRBJ2-5
clone size: -
V gene: TRBV7-2

CDR3 DNA: TGTGCCAGCAGCCGGAACCCGAACACTGAAGCTTTCTTT
CDR3 protein: CASSRNPNTEAFF
D gene: -
J gene: TRBJ1-1
clone size: -
V gene: TRBV14

CDR3 DNA: TGTGCCAGCAGCTTAGTTGGGAATAGCAATCAGCCCCAGCATTTT
CDR3 protein: CASSLVGNSNQPQHF
D gene: -
J gene: TRBJ1-5
clone size: -
V gene: TRBV7-2

CDR3 DNA: TGTGCCAGCAGCTATTCTCCCTCCTACGAGCAGTACTTC
CDR3 protein: CASSYSPSYEQYF
D gene: -
J gene: TRBJ2-7
clone size: -
V gene: TRBV7-2

CDR3 DNA: TGTGCCACCAGCAGAGATCAGGCCCCGAACACCGGGGAGCTGTTTTTT
CDR3 protein: CATSRDQAPNTGELFF
D gene: -
J gene: TRBJ2-2
clone size: -
V gene: TRBV15

CDR3 DNA: TGTGCCAGCAGCTTAGAGGGCTGGAGCTCCTACAATGAGCAGTTCTTC
CDR3 protein: CASSLEGWSSYNEQFF
D gene: -
J gene: TRBJ2-1
clone size: -
V gene: TRBV9

CDR3 DNA: TGTGCCAGCAGCTTAGGTTTCAGCGGACCCCTCCACAATGAGCAGTTCTTC
CDR3 protein: CASSLGFSGPLHNEQFF
D gene: -
J gene: TRBJ2-1
clone size: many
V gene: TRBV7-9

CDR3 DNA: TGTGCCAGCAGTCGTATAGCGGGGGGGTCCTACGAGCAGTACTTC
CDR3 protein: CASSRIAGGSYEQYF
D gene: TRBD2
J gene: TRBJ2-7
clone size: -
V gene: TRBV27

CDR3 DNA: TGTGCCAGCAGTTATCGGCAGGGAAACACTGAAGCTTTCTTT
CDR3 protein: CASSYRQGNTEAFF
D gene: -
J gene: TRBJ1-1
clone size: -
V gene: TRBV6-5

CDR3 DNA: TGTGCCAGCAGTTACGGGACTTTAGCGGGAGGGGAGACCCAGTACTTC
CDR3 protein: CASSYGTLAGGETQYF
D gene: TRBD2
J gene: TRBJ2-5
clone size: once
V gene: TRBV6-5

CDR3 DNA: TGCAGCGTTGCTTGGGGGGAGCAGTTCTTC
CDR3 protein: CSVAWGEQFF
D gene: -
J gene: TRBJ2-1
clone size: -
V gene: TRBV29-1

CDR3 DNA: TGTGCCAGCAGCCAATTTACGGCGGGGGACTACGAGCAGTACTTC
CDR3 protein: CASSQFTAGDYEQYF
D gene: TRBD2
J gene: TRBJ2-7
clone size: -
V gene: TRBV14

CDR3 DNA: TGTGCCAGCAGCCAACAGGGAATGATAGGGGAAAAACTGTTTTTT
CDR3 protein: CASSQQGMIGEKLFF
D gene: -
J gene: TRBJ1-4
clone size: -
V gene: TRBV6-6

CDR3 DNA: TGTGCCAGCAGTGAAGTCCCGGGACAGACCTACGAGCAGTACTTC
CDR3 protein: CASSEVPGQTYEQYF
D gene: TRBD1
J gene: TRBJ2-7
clone size: -
V gene: TRBV6-1

CDR3 DNA: TGTGCCAGCAGTTCCCAGGGGATCATGAACACTGAAGCTTTCTTT
CDR3 protein: CASSSQGIMNTEAFF
D gene: -
J gene: TRBJ1-1
clone size: -
V gene: TRBV28

CDR3 DNA: TGTGCCAGTAGGGACAGGGGAGCAGATACGCAGTATTTT
CDR3 protein: CASRDRGADTQYF
D gene: TRBD1
J gene: TRBJ2-3
clone size: once
V gene: TRBV19

CDR3 DNA: TGTGCCAGCAGCGCGACTAGCGGGAGTCGCGACGAGCAGTACTTC
CDR3 protein: CASSATSGSRDEQYF
D gene: TRBD2
J gene: TRBJ2-7
clone size: -
V gene: TRBV9

CDR3 DNA: TGCGCCAGCAGCGAAGAGACTACCCGCTCCTACGAGCAGTACTTC
CDR3 protein: CASSEETTRSYEQYF
D gene: -
J gene: TRBJ2-7
clone size: -
V gene: TRBV4-1

CDR3 DNA: TGTGCCTGGAGTATAACGGCAGGGGGGAACATTCAGTACTTC
CDR3 protein: CAWSITAGGNIQYF
D gene: -
J gene: TRBJ2-4
clone size: -
V gene: TRBV30

CDR3 DNA: TGCAGCGCCACCCAAGGGCCCGGGGGGCCCCAGCATTTT
CDR3 protein: CSATQGPGGPQHF
D gene: -
J gene: TRBJ1-5
clone size: -
V gene: TRBV29-1

CDR3 DNA: TGTGCCAGCAGTCGATCAGGGGGCGCTTCCTTTGAGCAGTTCTTC
CDR3 protein: CASSRSGGASFEQFF
D gene: TRBD1
J gene: TRBJ2-1
clone size: -
V gene: TRBV28

CDR3 DNA: TGCGCCAGCAGCCAAGATTTGGATCAGCCCCAGCATTTT
CDR3 protein: CASSQDLDQPQHF
D gene: -
J gene: TRBJ1-5
clone size: -
V gene: TRBV4-3

CDR3 DNA: TGTGCCACCAGCAGGCCACCACAGGCTACTTATGGCTACACCTTC
CDR3 protein: CATSRPPQATYGYTF
D gene: -
J gene: TRBJ1-2
clone size: -
V gene: TRBV15

CDR3 DNA: TGTGCCAGCAGTGAGCTCCAAGGCTACACCTTC
CDR3 protein: CASSELQGYTF
D gene: -
J gene: TRBJ1-2
clone size: once
V gene: TRBV2